This T cell receptor beta chain came from a study of radiotherapy plus CTLA-4 blockade in lung cancer. V lost 5 bases and J lost 0, with 11 bases in between. The CDR3 length is 14 residues. CDR1 and CDR2 from the germline V gene are SGHNT and YENEEA. Clones were sequenced by immunoSEQ multiplex PCR, and TCRdb holds only the in-frame ones, with some missing. The sample carries about 51,000 clones, roughly 80% recorded once. This specimen was peripheral blood, taken from a patient treated with radiotherapy plus ipilimumab. The receptor was isolated from a human donor with non-small cell lung cancer who had a complete response to radiotherapy plus ipilimumab. This chain uses TRBV11-3 with TRBJ2-7; D ambiguous. CDR3 DNA: TGTGCCAGCAGCCCCATAGCCCCCTCCTACGAGCAGTACTTC. Its protein is CASSPIAPSYEQYF. Looking up the rest from reference TRBV11-3 and TRBJ2-7 gives the full variable domain: EAGVVQSPRYKIIEKKQPVAFWCNPISGHNTLYWYLQNLGQGPELLIRYENEEAVDDSQLPKDRFSAERLKGVDSTLKIQPAELGDSAVYLCASSPIAPSYEQYFGPGTRLTVT.